A selection of T cell receptor beta chains follows, all from one sample in a study of blood T cell repertoires in COVID-19. TCRdb's copy holds only in-frame clones and misses some; the assay was immunoSEQ multiplex PCR. Among a few hundred thousand clones listed, approximately 91% were seen once. Sequenced input: peripheral blood. These receptors came from a man aged 50 to 60 with acute or convalescent COVID-19. CDR3s include the opening cysteine and the closing phenylalanine or tryptophan. A D gene is named only where the DNA matches it firmly. Expanded clones are given a class, and other clones once, few, many or no size at all.

J,V,size,D,length,CDR3,DNA
TRBJ1-1,TRBV5-5,-,-,16,CASSLDHPGPGTEAFF,TGTGCCAGCAGCTTGGACCATCCAGGGCCCGGCACTGAAGCTTTCTTT
TRBJ2-7,TRBV18,-,-,14,CASAELGASYEQYF,TGTGCCAGCGCCGAGTTAGGGGCCTCCTACGAGCAGTACTTC
TRBJ1-2,TRBV9,-,-,17,CASSVDPLAGLDYGYTF,TGTGCCAGCAGCGTAGATCCCCTGGCAGGGCTAGACTATGGCTACACCTTC
TRBJ1-4,TRBV5-4,-,TRBD1,16,CASSRTGTMSNEKLFF,TGTGCCAGCAGCCGGACAGGGACGATGAGTAATGAAAAACTGTTTTTT
TRBJ1-5,TRBV23-1,-,TRBD1,17,CASSQHRDRNSNQPQHF,TGCGCCAGCAGTCAGCACCGGGACAGAAACAGCAATCAGCCCCAGCATTTT
TRBJ2-1,TRBV18,-,TRBD2,20,CASSPPGLAGGLSSYNEQFF,TGTGCCAGCTCACCACCGGGACTAGCGGGGGGGTTGAGCTCCTACAATGAGCAGTTCTTC
TRBJ1-1,TRBV19,-,-,13,CASSPRTAKEAFF,TGTGCCAGTAGTCCCAGGACAGCAAAGGAAGCTTTCTTT
TRBJ1-2,TRBV28,-,-,16,CASSLQAGMGNYGYTF,TGTGCCAGCAGTTTACAGGCAGGGATGGGGAACTATGGCTACACCTTC
TRBJ1-6,TRBV6-1,-,TRBD1,14,CASSEGTESSPLHF,TGTGCCAGCAGTGAGGGGACAGAGAGTTCACCCCTCCACTTT
TRBJ2-1,TRBV30,-,-,15,CAWSVGASSYNEQFF,TGTGCCTGGAGTGTAGGGGCAAGCTCCTACAATGAGCAGTTCTTC
TRBJ2-2,TRBV24-1,-,-,14,CATSDPGETGELFF,TGTGCCACCAGTGACCCAGGGGAAACCGGGGAGCTGTTTTTT
TRBJ2-3,TRBV5-1,-,-,14,CASSLGVEADTQYF,TGCGCCAGCAGCTTGGGAGTAGAAGCAGATACGCAGTATTTT
TRBJ2-1,TRBV7-3,-,TRBD2,15,CASSLGASGKNEQFF,TGTGCCAGCAGCCTGGGGGCTAGCGGGAAGAATGAGCAGTTCTTC
TRBJ1-1,TRBV28,-,TRBD1,16,CASSRPLTGSNTEAFF,TGTGCCAGCAGTCGACCCTTGACAGGGAGCAACACTGAAGCTTTCTTT
TRBJ1-1,TRBV20-1,-,-,11,CSASSGAEAFF,TGCAGTGCTAGTTCAGGGGCTGAAGCTTTCTTT
TRBJ1-3,TRBV30,-,-,12,CAWVGTGNTIYF,TGTGCCTGGGTTGGTACAGGAAACACCATATATTTT
TRBJ2-5,TRBV28,-,-,14,CASSETAGWETQYF,TGTGCCAGCAGTGAAACCGCAGGGTGGGAGACCCAGTACTTC
TRBJ2-1,TRBV2,-,TRBD1,14,CASSGGQGADEQFF,TGTGCCAGCAGTGGGGGACAGGGCGCGGATGAGCAGTTCTTC
TRBJ2-4,TRBV2,-,TRBD1,14,CASSPTDRGNIQYF,TGTGCCAGCAGCCCCACCGACAGGGGAAACATTCAGTACTTC
TRBJ1-1,TRBV7-2,-,-,16,CASSLGGRTSNTEAFF,TGTGCCAGCAGCTTAGGTGGCAGGACATCGAACACTGAAGCTTTCTTT
TRBJ2-7,TRBV30,-,-,11,CAWSGTGRQYF,TGTGCCTGGAGTGGCACAGGGCGCCAGTACTTC
TRBJ1-5,TRBV12-3/TRBV12-4,-,-,13,CASATGNNQPQHF,TGTGCCAGCGCCACAGGGAACAATCAGCCCCAGCATTTT
TRBJ1-1,TRBV5-8,few,-,13,CATPPGVGTEAFF,TGTGCCACCCCCCCCGGGGTAGGCACTGAAGCTTTCTTT
TRBJ2-2,TRBV21-1,-,-,12,CASGCPTGELFF,TGTGCCAGCGGCTGCCCGACCGGGGAGCTGTTTTTT
TRBJ2-7,TRBV7-8,-,TRBD1,15,CASSLQQGAVYEQYF,TGTGCCAGCAGCTTACAACAGGGGGCGGTCTACGAGCAGTACTTC
TRBJ2-7,TRBV19,-,TRBD2,15,CASSIPSGGTYEQYF,TGTGCCAGTAGTATCCCTAGCGGGGGGACCTACGAGCAGTACTTC
TRBJ2-7,TRBV5-1,-,TRBD1,15,CASSLAGTGPYEQYF,TGCGCCAGCAGCTTGGCCGGGACAGGGCCATACGAGCAGTACTTC
TRBJ1-2,TRBV9,-,-,13,CASSVGVDHGYTF,TGTGCCAGCAGCGTAGGAGTAGATCATGGCTACACCTTC
TRBJ1-1,TRBV11-2,many,-,15,CASSRTQGSDTEAFF,TGTGCCAGCAGCCGAACCCAGGGTTCTGACACTGAAGCTTTCTTT
TRBJ2-5,TRBV11-3,few,-,13,CASSLFCPETQYF,TGTGCCAGCAGCCTATTCTGTCCGGAGACCCAGTACTTC
TRBJ2-1,TRBV5-3,-,-,17,CARSLVGRQISYNEQFF,TGTGCCAGAAGCTTGGTCGGGCGACAGATCTCCTACAATGAGCAGTTCTTC
TRBJ2-4,TRBV18,few,-,14,CASSPGAAKNIQYF,TGTGCCAGCTCACCGGGGGCTGCCAAAAACATTCAGTACTTC
TRBJ2-7,TRBV6-5,-,-,13,CASTTGPTYEQYF,TGTGCCAGCACCACAGGGCCGACCTACGAGCAGTACTTC
TRBJ1-4,TRBV5-1,once,-,15,CASSTGGHTNEKLFF,TGCGCCAGCAGCACGGGGGGCCATACTAATGAAAAACTGTTTTTT
TRBJ1-4,TRBV28,-,TRBD1,15,CASSTTTGVREKLFF,TGTGCCAGCAGTACAACAACAGGGGTAAGGGAAAAACTGTTTTTT
TRBJ1-4,TRBV7-6,-,TRBD1,19,CASSSHSRTGRATNEKLFF,TGTGCCAGCAGCTCCCATTCCCGGACAGGGCGGGCAACTAATGAAAAACTGTTTTTT
TRBJ2-7,TRBV11-2,-,-,15,CASSPGLDGGAEQYF,TGTGCCAGCAGCCCAGGACTGGACGGCGGGGCCGAGCAGTACTTC
TRBJ1-5,TRBV28,-,-,15,CASITPGGPNQPQHF,TGTGCCAGCATTACCCCCGGGGGGCCGAATCAGCCCCAGCATTTT
TRBJ2-3,TRBV3-1/TRBV3-2,-,-,18,CASSQVEIFGTSTDTQYF,TGTGCCAGCAGCCAAGTGGAGATTTTCGGGACTAGCACAGATACGCAGTATTTT
TRBJ2-1,TRBV7-9,-,TRBD2,12,CAYGGRGYEQFF,TGTGCCTATGGGGGGAGGGGCTATGAGCAGTTCTTC
TRBJ2-7,TRBV5-1,-,-,16,CASSLSPGVETYEQYF,TGCGCCAGCAGCTTGTCTCCAGGGGTTGAAACTTACGAGCAGTACTTC
TRBJ1-5,TRBV6-6,-,-,12,CASSPLDQPQHF,TGTGCCAGCAGTCCCCTCGATCAGCCCCAGCATTTT